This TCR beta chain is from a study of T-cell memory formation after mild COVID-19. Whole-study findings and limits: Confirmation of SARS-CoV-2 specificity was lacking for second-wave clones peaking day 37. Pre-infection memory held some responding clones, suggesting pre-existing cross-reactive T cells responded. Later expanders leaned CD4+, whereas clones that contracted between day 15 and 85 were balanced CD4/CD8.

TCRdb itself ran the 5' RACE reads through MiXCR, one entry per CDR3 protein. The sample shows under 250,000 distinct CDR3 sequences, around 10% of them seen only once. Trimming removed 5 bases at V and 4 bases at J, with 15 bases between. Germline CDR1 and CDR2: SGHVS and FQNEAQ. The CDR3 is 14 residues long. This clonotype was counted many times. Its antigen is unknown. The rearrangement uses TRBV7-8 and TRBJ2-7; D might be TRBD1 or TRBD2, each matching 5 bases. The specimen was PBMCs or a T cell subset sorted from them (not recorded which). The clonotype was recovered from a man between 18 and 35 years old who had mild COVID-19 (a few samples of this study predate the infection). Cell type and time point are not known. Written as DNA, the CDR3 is TGTGCCAGCAGCCCTACGGGACCCCCGTACGAGCAGTACTTC. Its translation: CASSPTGPPYEQYF.